The 26 T cell receptor beta chains presented below share a single source sample, sequenced in a study of human T cells and chemical hapten exposure. TCRdb independently ran MiXCR on the RACE reads; one entry per CDR3 protein. Of roughly 120,000 distinct CDR3 sequences detected, roughly 13% appear once; the ten largest clones hold 0.92%. The time point here: patch test 1, 2 weeks after DPC sensitization. Treatment denoted: therapeutic diphenylcyclopropenone sensitization with weekly scalp DPC. The specimen was whole blood, collected in connection with sensitization to the hapten diphenylcyclopropenone (DPC). The receptor source for this set is a man aged 18 to 30 with alopecia areata. Some clones in this sample may be carry-over from other donors' samples.

The rearrangement joins TRBV5-1 to TRBJ2-3, with 9 bases fitting TRBD1. The trim removed 4 bases at V and 2 bases at J, leaving 5 bases unmatched. The CDR3 is made up of 15 amino acids. Per the germline V gene, CDR1 is SGHRS and CDR2 is YFSETQ. CDR3 residues: CASSQGQGFTDTQYF. In DNA form, the CDR3 reads TGCGCCAGCAGCCAGGGACAGGGATTCACAGATACGCAGTATTTT.

The chain employs TRBV29-1 and TRBJ2-2, with a possible D match to TRBD2 (5 bases). V was clipped by 3 bases and J by 3 bases, with 8 bases between them. The CDR3 has 13 amino acids. Germline values: CDR1 SQVTM, CDR2 ANQGSEA. In DNA form, the CDR3 reads TGCAGCGTTGATGAGGGCTACACCGGGGAGCTGTTTTTT. This sequence encodes CSVDEGYTGELFF.

V and J are TRBV7-2 and TRBJ1-2; D gene unclear. Germline CDR1 is SGHTA and CDR2 is FQGNSA. The CDR3 length is 13 residues. Trimming cost V 0 bases and J 4 bases, with 6 bases left between them. In nucleotides, the CDR3 is TGTGCCAGCAGCTTAGCTTCCGGCTATGGCTACACCTTC. Its translation is CASSLASGYGYTF.

The rearrangement links TRBV2 to TRBJ2-1; TRBD2 is a possible D gene (6 bases). The ends were cut back, 8 bases at V and 0 bases at J, with 17 bases in the middle. CDR3 length equals 16 residues. The germline gives CDR1 SNHLY, CDR2 FYNNEI. CDR3 sequence: CASPEGRGSSYNEQFF. CDR3 bases: TGTGCCAGCCCAGAGGGTCGGGGGAGCTCCTACAATGAGCAGTTCTTC.

The chain has TRBV4-3 and TRBJ1-1; possible D gene TRBD1, 5 bases. CDR1 is LGHNA and CDR2 is YSLEER in the germline V gene. The CDR3 covers 15 residues. V lost 0 bases and J 3 bases, leaving 11 bases between the germline ends. The CDR3 nucleotides are TGCGCCAGCAGCCAAGATGCAACGGGGGACACTGAAGCTTTCTTT. Protein: CASSQDATGDTEAFF.

This clonotype appeared a few times. This sequence joins TRBV29-1 and TRBJ2-4; possibly TRBD2 for D (5 bases). The V end was cut by 0 bases, the J end by 5 bases, with 11 bases between. Germline CDR1 reads SQVTM; CDR2 reads ANQGSEA. CDR3 length equals 14 residues. Written as DNA, the CDR3 is TGCAGCGTTGAAGATCTGGTCGGGGAAAACATTCAGTACTTC. It yields the protein CSVEDLVGENIQYF.

The chain recombines TRBV6-2 or TRBV6-3 with TRBJ2-1, with 11 positions matching TRBD2. Germline V lookup: CDR1 MNHEY, CDR2 SVGEGT. The V segment lost 4 bases and the J segment 5 bases; nucleotides outside the gene matches: 10. This CDR3 spans 17 amino acids. In DNA form, the CDR3 reads TGTGCCAGCAGTTCCCTCTCTAGCGGGGGGTTCCACAATGAGCAGTTCTTC. Translation gives CASSSLSSGGFHNEQFF.

The genes are TRBV21-1 and TRBJ2-6; the table's TRBD1 call for D was not verified on the DNA. TRBV21-1 is flagged as a pseudogene. The length of the CDR3 is 17 residues. The CDR3 loop reads CASSRSPQGPGANVLTF. DNA for the CDR3: TGTGCCAGCAGCAGATCCCCCCAGGGTCCAGGGGCCAACGTCCTGACTTTC.

There are many counts of this clonotype. This sequence joins TRBV29-1 and TRBJ1-2, with 7 bases aligning to TRBD1. Germline trimming cut 4 bases from V and 2 bases from J; bases unmatched to any gene: 4. This CDR3 contains 13 residues. The germline gives CDR1 SQVTM, CDR2 ANQGSEA. CDR3: CSVGTGGNYGYTF. The CDR3 DNA sequence: TGCAGCGTTGGGACAGGCGGAAACTATGGCTACACCTTC.

This clonotype was counted a few times. The chain employs TRBV6-5 and TRBJ1-4, with D possibly being TRBD1 (6 bases). The CDR3 sequence is 14 residues long. Trimming removed 7 bases at V and 5 bases at J, with 14 bases between. Per germline, CDR1 MNHEY and CDR2 SVGAGI. This chain's CDR3 is CASKPGQNNEKLFF. The CDR3 DNA reads TGTGCCAGCAAACCTGGACAGAACAATGAAAAACTGTTTTTT.

This clonotype has a handful of counts. This chain uses TRBV14 with TRBJ1-3, with unresolved D. The CDR3 runs to 18 residues. V was pared by 0 bases and J by 1 base, with 16 bases between. CDR1 and CDR2 (germline): SGHDN, FVKESK. CDR3 bases: TGTGCCAGCAGCCAAGAGGGTCTCCATACTTCGTCTGGAAACACCATATATTTT. Amino acid sequence: CASSQEGLHTSSGNTIYF. Full variable domain (rest looked up from reference TRBV14 and TRBJ1-3): EAGVTQFPSHSVIEKGQTVTLRCDPISGHDNLYWYRRVMGKEIKFLLHFVKESKQDESGMPNNRFLAERTGGTYSTLKVQPAELEDSGVYFCASSQEGLHTSSGNTIYFGEGSWLTVV.

The chain carries TRBV7-3 and TRBJ2-5; no firm D call. This CDR3 has 16 residues. Germline-derived CDR1 and CDR2 are SGHTA and FQGTGA. The V and J ends lost 1 base and 0 bases respectively, with 12 bases between them. For the CDR3, the DNA is TGTGCCAGCAGCTTAAGCGGCGTCGGTTACCAAGAGACCCAGTACTTC. Encoded protein: CASSLSGVGYQETQYF.

The chain recombines TRBV12-3 or TRBV12-4 with TRBJ2-2; D may be TRBD1 or TRBD2 (5 bases each). Deletions cut 7 bases from V and 0 bases from J, with 15 bases between. There are 16 residues in the CDR3. CDR3 sequence: CASTPWGIANTGELFF. The CDR3 DNA sequence: TGTGCCAGCACCCCATGGGGGATCGCGAACACCGGGGAGCTGTTTTTT.

This clonotype was recorded many times. V gene TRBV10-2 combines with J gene TRBJ1-1; D is unresolved. The germline V gene has CDR1 WSHSY and CDR2 SAAADI. This CDR3 contains 11 residues. Trimming removed 5 bases at V and 4 bases at J, with 5 bases between. The CDR3 DNA is TGCGCCAGCAGTTTCAGCACTGAAGCTTTCTTT. This codes for CASSFSTEAFF.

This clonotype was observed a few times. The CDR3 region is CASSSLGRGGEQYV. The DNA of the CDR3 is TGTGCCAGCAGTTCCCTCGGGAGGGGAGGCGAGCAGTACGTC. J is TRBJ2-7 and V is TRBV6-1; 8 bases agree with TRBD2. This CDR3 contains 14 residues. V gave up 5 bases and J gave up 6 bases; unmatched junction bases: 9. Looked up from germline, CDR1 is MNHNS and CDR2 is SASEGT.

This clonotype has a count of ten or more. V and J are TRBV6-5 and TRBJ2-7, with TRBD1 identical over 9 bases. The germline V gene has CDR1 MNHEY and CDR2 SVGAGI. The trim removed 8 bases at V and 4 bases at J, leaving 6 bases unmatched. The CDR3 is 13 residues long. CDR3 residues: CASQNRGPYEQYF. For the CDR3, the DNA is TGTGCCAGCCAAAACAGGGGGCCTTACGAGCAGTACTTC.

This clonotype was recorded a few times. The chain links TRBV6-5 to TRBJ2-3; no reliable D call. CDR1 is MNHEY and CDR2 is SVGAGI in the germline V gene. The CDR3 totals 16 residues. V lost 7 bases, J lost 3 bases, and 20 bases lay in between. In DNA form, the CDR3 reads TGTGCCAGCACCTCCTCAAGGGCCCCGCGAACAGATACGCAGTATTTT. Amino acids: CASTSSRAPRTDTQYF.

J is TRBJ2-1 and V is TRBV18, with TRBD1 matching 8 bases. This CDR3 is 13 amino acids long. The V gene end was trimmed by 4 bases and the J gene end by 9 bases; junction bases not matched to a gene: 5. CDR1 and CDR2 (germline): KGHSH, LQKENI. The CDR3 nucleotides read TGTGCCAGCTCACAGATACAGGGGGGTGAGCAGTTCTTC. Translation gives CASSQIQGGEQFF.

The V call is TRBV12-3 or TRBV12-4, the J call TRBJ1-3, with 8 bases fitting TRBD1. The length of the CDR3 is 15 residues. V gave up 5 bases and J gave up 4 bases; unmatched junction bases: 7. This CDR3 is CASSNRQGFGNTIYF. The CDR3 coding sequence is TGTGCCAGCAGTAACCGACAGGGGTTCGGAAACACCATATATTTT.

This clonotype has ten or more counts. The V gene is TRBV7-9, the J gene TRBJ1-1, with a tentative D call TRBD1 (5 bases). This CDR3 region has 13 residues. Germline lookup yields CDR1 SEHNR and CDR2 FQNEAQ (reference sequence). The V gene lost 7 bases and the J gene lost 1 base, with 10 bases spanning the gap. The CDR3 DNA sequence: TGTGCCAGCACGCAAAGGGGGAACACTGAAGCTTTCTTT. Translated: CASTQRGNTEAFF.

This clonotype was detected only a few times. The V gene is TRBV12-3 or TRBV12-4, the J gene TRBJ2-3; D may be TRBD1 (5 bases). The CDR3 totals 16 residues. V was trimmed by 1 base and J by 3 bases, leaving 14 bases between them. The CDR3 is CASSLVPGKGTDTQYF. Written as DNA, the CDR3 is TGTGCCAGCAGTTTAGTCCCAGGGAAAGGTACAGATACGCAGTATTTT.

This clonotype was seen many times. CDR3 nucleotides: TGTGCCAGCAGTTTATTGAGACAGGGGGCTTATAGGGCTGAAGCTTTCTTT. Protein: CASSLLRQGAYRAEAFF. The gene calls are TRBV27 and TRBJ1-1, with 10 positions matching TRBD1. The CDR3 is 17 residues long. Germline CDR1 is MNHEY and CDR2 is SMNVEV (reference sequence). Trimming took 1 base from V and 6 from J; bases not matched to a gene: 11.

This clonotype was seen only a few times. The V call is TRBV7-8, the J call TRBJ2-1; 14 bases align to TRBD2. This CDR3 contains 15 residues. CDR1 SGHVS and CDR2 FQNEAQ come from the germline V gene. V lost 4 bases to trimming and J lost 6 bases; unmatched junction nucleotides: 2. This chain's CDR3 is CASSSGTSGGNEQFF. Here the CDR3 DNA reads TGTGCCAGCAGCTCCGGGACTAGCGGGGGCAATGAGCAGTTCTTC.

This rearrangement joins TRBV14 to TRBJ2-3; TRBD2 matches 8 bases. J gave up 2 bases and V 3 bases, and 13 bases lay outside the gene matches. The CDR3 contains 18 residues. Germline V lookup: CDR1 SGHDN, CDR2 FVKESK. The CDR3 sequence: CASSQLWGTRGSTDTQYF. In nucleotides, the CDR3 is TGTGCCAGCAGCCAGTTATGGGGGACTAGGGGGTCCACAGATACGCAGTATTTT.

This chain connects TRBV21-1 to TRBJ2-7; whether TRBD2, the table's D call, matches the DNA was not checked. TRBV21-1 counts as a pseudogene. CDR3 length equals 14 residues. CDR3 bases: TGTGCCAGCAGCAAAGGGTCACTAGCTTGCGAGCAGTACGTC. Translated, it gives CASSKGSLACEQYV.

V is TRBV7-2 and J is TRBJ1-1; the D gene is possibly TRBD1 (6 bases). CDR1 and CDR2 (germline): SGHTA, FQGNSA. The V gene lost 2 bases and the J gene lost 1 base, with 17 bases spanning the gap. This CDR3 spans 17 amino acids. The CDR3 sequence: CASSLNYRVGENTEAFF. The CDR3 bases are TGTGCCAGCAGCTTAAACTACAGGGTTGGAGAGAACACTGAAGCTTTCTTT. The full variable domain, completed using reference TRBV7-2 and TRBJ1-1, is GAGVSQSPSNKVTEKGKDVELRCDPISGHTALYWYRQSLGQGLEFLIYFQGNSAPDKSGLPSDRFSAERTGGSVSTLTIQRTQQEDSAVYLCASSLNYRVGENTEAFFGQGTRLTVV.